This TCR beta chain was recorded in a study of response to subunit inactivated influenza vaccine. The CDR3 extends over 15 amino acids. Per the germline V gene, CDR1 is SGHTA and CDR2 is FQGNSA. Trimming pared 0 bases from V and 3 bases from J, leaving 10 bases between. TCRdb reprocessed the RT-PCR reads via MiXCR and lists one record per CDR3 protein. Among 550,000 to 650,000 distinct CDR3 sequences listed, approximately 12% were seen once. This clonotype was found a few times. Its antigen is unidentified. Whole-study results and caveats: Authors suggested each seasonal influenza vaccination recruits few new T cells.

The sequence derives from a man aged 50 to 59 who received an inactivated influenza vaccine. The rearrangement joins TRBV7-2 to TRBJ2-3; D is undetermined. The input for sequencing was PBMCs from blood, taken on the day of vaccination. The CDR3 DNA sequence: TGTGCCAGCAGCTTAGCCACGGGTATGACAGATACGCAGTATTTT. Amino acids: CASSLATGMTDTQYF.